The 9 T cell receptor beta chains in this list originate from one sample, sequenced in a study of OX40 agonist ivuxolimab in advanced cancers. The protocol was immunoSEQ multiplex PCR, while the TCRdb copy is restricted to in-frame clones and leaves out a portion. The sample shows 80,000 or so clones, approximately 89% of them seen only once. Source: CD4+ or CD8+ T cells sorted from blood, taken in a trial of the OX40 agonist ivuxolimab. Source of these receptors: an adult with an advanced solid tumor such as melanoma, head and neck, liver or kidney cancer.

The chain couples TRBV15 to TRBJ1-4; no reliable D call. The germline gives CDR1 LNHNV, CDR2 YYDKDF (reference sequence). Deletions cut 4 bases from V and 6 bases from J, with 18 bases between. This CDR3 is built from 16 residues. CDR3 loop: CATSTLQETKHEKLFF. CDR3 sequence (DNA): TGTGCCACCAGCACCCTACAAGAGACTAAACATGAAAAACTGTTTTTT.

The V gene is TRBV2, the J gene TRBJ2-2; 7 bases are a match to TRBD1. J was trimmed by 7 bases and V by 5 bases; bases with no gene match: 7. Looked up from germline, CDR1 is SNHLY and CDR2 is FYNNEI. The CDR3 is made up of 14 amino acids. This CDR3 is CASSSDRNYGELFF. CDR3 DNA sequence: TGTGCCAGCAGTTCGGACAGGAACTACGGGGAGCTGTTTTTT.

This clone showed up just once. The gene calls are TRBV29-1 and TRBJ1-1, with a possible D match to TRBD1 (5 bases). This CDR3 spans 13 amino acids. From germline, CDR1 is SQVTM and CDR2 ANQGSEA. With 6 bases removed from V and 2 bases from J, the gap between germline ends came to 13 bases. As DNA, the CDR3 is TGCAGCGTGATGCCCAGGGTAAACACTGAAGCTTTCTTT. This codes for CSVMPRVNTEAFF. Full variable domain (outside the CDR3, taken from reference TRBV29-1 and TRBJ1-1): SAVISQKPSRDICQRGTSLTIQCQVDSQVTMMFWYRQQPGQSLTLIATANQGSEATYESGFVIDKFPISRPNLTFSTLTVSNMSPEDSSIYLCSVMPRVNTEAFFGQGTRLTVV.

The V call is TRBV5-8, the J call TRBJ1-5; D is unclear. The germline V and J ends were trimmed by 3 bases and 5 bases, with 9 bases remaining between them. The length of the CDR3 is 13 residues. CDR1 SGHTS and CDR2 YDEGEE come from the germline V gene. CDR3 amino acids: CASSSVDYQPQHF. In DNA, the CDR3 is TGTGCCAGCAGCTCGGTAGATTATCAGCCCCAGCATTTT.

This clone was detected a few times. The chain links TRBV5-4 to TRBJ1-1; 7 bases are a match to TRBD1. Trimming took 4 bases from V and 4 from J; bases not matched to a gene: 4. CDR3 length equals 13 residues. The germline gives CDR1 SGHNT, CDR2 YYREEE (reference sequence). The CDR3 sequence is CASSQTGSTEAFF. The CDR3, as DNA: TGTGCCAGCAGCCAGACAGGGAGCACTGAAGCTTTCTTT.

V gene TRBV7-9 combines with J gene TRBJ2-2, with D uncertain. V was cut by 4 bases and J by 0 bases, with 12 bases left in between. The germline V gene has CDR1 SEHNR and CDR2 FQNEAQ (reference sequence). This CDR3 is built from 16 residues. The CDR3 nucleotides are TGTGCCAGCAGCTCCCGCGGCTCGCCGAACACCGGGGAGCTGTTTTTT. Translation: CASSSRGSPNTGELFF.

The V call is TRBV21-1, the J call TRBJ1-5. TRBV21-1 is listed as a pseudogene. This CDR3 is 16 amino acids long. This CDR3 reads CASSKVIRHTHQPQHF. CDR3 DNA: TGTGCCAGCAGCAAAGTCATACGGCACACCCATCAGCCCCAGCATTTT.

This sequence joins TRBV4-2 and TRBJ2-2, with TRBD1 as a possible D gene (5 bases). Trimming stripped 0 bases from V and 3 bases from J, with 8 bases between. The CDR3 has 15 amino acids. From germline, CDR1 is LGHNA and CDR2 YNFKEQ. The CDR3 loop is CASSQEVRDTGELFF. Here the CDR3 DNA reads TGTGCCAGCAGCCAAGAGGTCAGGGACACCGGGGAGCTGTTTTTT.

About this clone: One end of the junction does not line up with germline, which may come from a read error. V is TRBV15 and J is TRBJ1-2; the match to TRBD1 covers 7 bases. The CDR3 consists of 14 residues. CDR1 is LNHNV, CDR2 YYDKDF, per germline (reference sequence). CDR3 nucleotide sequence: TGTGCCACCAGCAGAACCGGGACAGACTATAGCTACACCTTC. Residues: CATSRTGTDYSYTF.